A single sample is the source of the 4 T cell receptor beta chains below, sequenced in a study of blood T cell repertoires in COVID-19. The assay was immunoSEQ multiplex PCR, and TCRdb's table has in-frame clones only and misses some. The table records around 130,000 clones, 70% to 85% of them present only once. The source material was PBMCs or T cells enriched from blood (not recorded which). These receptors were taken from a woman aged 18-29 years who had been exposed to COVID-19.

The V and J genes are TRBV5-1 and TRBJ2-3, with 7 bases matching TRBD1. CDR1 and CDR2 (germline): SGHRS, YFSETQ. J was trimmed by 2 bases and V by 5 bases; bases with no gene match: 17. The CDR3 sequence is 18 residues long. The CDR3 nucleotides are TGCGCCAGCAGTTCCGGGCTCCGGGGACAGACACACACAGATACGCAGTATTTT. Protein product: CASSSGLRGQTHTDTQYF.

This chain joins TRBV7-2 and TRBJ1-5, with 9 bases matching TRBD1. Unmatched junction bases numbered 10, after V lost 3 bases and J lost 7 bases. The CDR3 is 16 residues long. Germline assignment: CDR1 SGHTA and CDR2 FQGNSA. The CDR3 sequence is CASSFNGQGLGQPQHF. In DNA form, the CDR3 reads TGTGCCAGCAGCTTCAACGGACAGGGGTTGGGGCAGCCCCAGCATTTT.

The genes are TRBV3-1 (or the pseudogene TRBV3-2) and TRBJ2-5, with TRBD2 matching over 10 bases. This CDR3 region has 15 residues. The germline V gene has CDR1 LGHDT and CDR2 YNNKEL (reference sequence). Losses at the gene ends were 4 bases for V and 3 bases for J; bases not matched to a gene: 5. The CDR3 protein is CASSLYLAGEETQYF. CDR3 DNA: TGTGCCAGCAGCCTCTACCTAGCGGGAGAAGAGACCCAGTACTTC.

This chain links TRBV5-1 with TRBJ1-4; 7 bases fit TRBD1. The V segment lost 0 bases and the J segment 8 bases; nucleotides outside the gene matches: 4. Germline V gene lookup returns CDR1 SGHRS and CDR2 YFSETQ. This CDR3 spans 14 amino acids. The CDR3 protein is CASSLAGGKEKLFF. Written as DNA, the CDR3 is TGCGCCAGCAGCTTGGCAGGGGGGAAGGAAAAACTGTTTTTT.